The 17 T cell receptor beta chains below come from one sample, sequenced in a study of human T cells and chemical hapten exposure. The time point: patch test 2, 6 weeks after DPC sensitization. The treatment here: therapeutic diphenylcyclopropenone sensitization with weekly scalp DPC. A single record per CDR3 protein comes from TCRdb applying MiXCR to the RACE reads. The sample has 20,000 to 30,000 distinct CDR3 sequences, over 8.5% seen once; the top ten hold about 6.6%. The input for sequencing was whole blood, taken in connection with sensitization to the hapten diphenylcyclopropenone (DPC). The receptors were gathered from a man aged 25-45 years with alopecia areata. Some clones in this sample may be carry-over from other donors' samples.

The genes are TRBV29-1 and TRBJ1-1; TRBD1 might be the D (5 bases). Trimming removed 8 bases from V and 3 bases from J, with 13 bases in between. The CDR3 contains 12 residues. Germline V gives CDR1 SQVTM, CDR2 ANQGSEA. CDR3 bases: TGCAGCCCTGACAGCCCCCACACTGAAGCTTTCTTT. Protein product: CSPDSPHTEAFF.

This clonotype has more than one count but fewer than ten. This chain's CDR3 is CSASKSSYNEQFF. For the CDR3, the DNA is TGCAGCGCCTCCAAGAGCTCCTACAATGAGCAGTTCTTC. The V gene is TRBV29-1, the J gene TRBJ2-1; unclear D gene. The CDR3 contains 13 residues. Trimming stripped 7 bases from V and 0 bases from J, with 10 bases between. CDR1 is SQVTM and CDR2 is ANQGSEA in the germline V gene.

This clonotype was recorded many times. This chain connects TRBV20-1 to TRBJ2-3; unclear D gene. From germline, CDR1 is DFQATT and CDR2 SNEGSKA (reference sequence). CDR3 length: 13 amino acids. V shed 3 bases and J shed 4 bases, with 11 bases lying between them. The CDR3 sequence: CSASSAVADTQYF. DNA for the CDR3: TGCAGTGCTAGCTCCGCCGTGGCAGATACGCAGTATTTT.

The rearrangement uses TRBV5-5 and TRBJ2-1; D ambiguous. V lost 1 base and J lost 10, with 9 bases in between. The CDR3 extends over 12 amino acids. Germline values: CDR1 SGHKS, CDR2 YYEKEE (reference sequence). CDR3 loop: CASSLPLREQFF. CDR3 sequence (DNA): TGTGCCAGCAGCTTGCCCCTACGAGAGCAGTTCTTC.

This clonotype has at least ten counts. The chain carries TRBV7-9 and TRBJ2-3; the D call may be TRBD1 or TRBD2 (6 bases each). The germline V gene has CDR1 SEHNR and CDR2 FQNEAQ (reference sequence). The CDR3 has 15 amino acids. V lost 5 bases and J lost 0, with 12 bases in between. This chain's CDR3 is CASSPTGTSTDTQYF. The CDR3 DNA is TGTGCCAGCAGCCCTACAGGGACTAGCACAGATACGCAGTATTTT.

This clonotype was recorded many times. CDR3 coding DNA: TGTGCCAGTAGTATGGACAGCTTCACAGATACGCAGTATTTT. It codes for CASSMDSFTDTQYF. The chain is built from TRBV19 and TRBJ2-3; D possibly corresponds to TRBD1 (6 bases). Trimming removed 3 bases at V and 2 bases at J, with 9 bases between. Germline-derived CDR1 and CDR2 are LNHDA and SQIVND (reference sequence). This CDR3 is 14 amino acids long.

The table lists this clonotype with many counts. The chain is built from TRBV6-2 or TRBV6-3 and TRBJ1-2; D might be TRBD1 (6 bases). Trimming removed 8 bases from V and 4 bases from J, with 23 bases in between. The CDR3 consists of 16 residues. The germline gives CDR1 MNHEY, CDR2 SVGEGT. In DNA form, the CDR3 reads TGTGCCAGCGGGTCGAGAGAAACAGGGAGGCTCTATGGCTACACCTTC. Translating gives CASGSRETGRLYGYTF.

This clonotype came up many times. The V call is TRBV20-1, the J call TRBJ2-2, with 8 bases that match TRBD1. The length of the CDR3 is 14 residues. V was clipped by 5 bases and J by 3 bases; unmatched bases: 5. Germline-derived CDR1 and CDR2 are DFQATT and SNEGSKA (reference sequence). The CDR3 protein is CSASGTGDTGELFF. DNA for the CDR3: TGCAGTGCTTCCGGGACAGGAGACACCGGGGAGCTGTTTTTT.

This clonotype showed up many times. This rearrangement joins TRBV18 to TRBJ2-5; no definite D call. The CDR3 length is 12 residues. The V gene's germline CDR1 is KGHSH and CDR2 LQKENI. Trimming took 3 bases from V and 5 from J, leaving 7 bases between them. The CDR3 nucleotides read TGTGCCAGCTCACCGCAGGAGGAGACCCAGTACTTC. Its protein is CASSPQEETQYF. Variable domain in full (rest from reference TRBV18 and TRBJ2-5): NAGVMQNPRHLVRRRGQEARLRCSPMKGHSHVYWYRQLPEEGLKFMVYLQKENIIDESGMPKERFSAEFPKEGPSILRIQQVVRGDSAAYFCASSPQEETQYFGPGTRLLVL.

In its sample, this clonotype was seen many times. The chain links TRBV20-1 to TRBJ2-3; tentatively, D is TRBD2 (5 bases). The germline V gene encodes CDR1 DFQATT and CDR2 SNEGSKA (reference sequence). CDR3 length: 14 amino acids. The V and J ends lost 0 bases and 4 bases respectively, with 11 bases between them. The CDR3 is CSAREASPADTQYF. CDR3 in DNA: TGCAGTGCTAGAGAGGCTAGCCCCGCAGATACGCAGTATTTT.

This clonotype was detected only a few times. The chain combines TRBV2 with TRBJ2-5; D remains unclear. Germline V gene lookup returns CDR1 SNHLY and CDR2 FYNNEI. The CDR3 has 13 residues. Trimming shortened V by 5 bases and J by 0 bases, and 7 bases separated the two germline ends. The CDR3 region has the DNA TGTGCCAGCAGTCCCATGTACCAAGAGACCCAGTACTTC. It specifies CASSPMYQETQYF.

This clonotype was seen more than once but under ten times. The chain joins TRBV7-9 to TRBJ1-6; D might be TRBD1 (6 bases). Trimming pared 4 bases from V and 9 bases from J, leaving 13 bases between. This CDR3 is 14 amino acids long. Per the germline V gene, CDR1 is SEHNR and CDR2 is FQNEAQ (reference sequence). CDR3 protein: CASSSTGGGSPLHF. CDR3 sequence (DNA): TGTGCCAGCAGCTCGACAGGAGGTGGTTCACCCCTCCACTTT. Using reference TRBV7-9 and TRBJ1-6 for the parts outside the CDR3, the full variable domain is DTGVSQNPRHKITKRGQNVTFRCDPISEHNRLYWYRQTLGQGPEFLTYFQNEAQLEKSRLLSDRFSAERPKGSFSTLEIQRTEQGDSAMYLCASSSTGGGSPLHFGNGTRLTVT.

This clonotype showed up many times. This chain links TRBV11-2 with TRBJ2-2; 7 nucleotides match TRBD1. V trimming: 5 bases; J trimming: 5 bases; junction bases outside the gene matches: 11. This CDR3 is built from 16 residues. Germline V lookup: CDR1 SGHAT, CDR2 FQNNGV. The CDR3 spells CASSGGQTRGTGELFF. CDR3 nucleotides: TGTGCCAGCAGCGGGGGACAGACAAGAGGGACCGGGGAGCTGTTTTTT.

There are many counts of this clonotype. The rearrangement links TRBV9 to TRBJ2-3; possibly TRBD2 for D (5 bases). This CDR3 region has 15 residues. Trimming pared 0 bases from V and 5 bases from J, leaving 13 bases between. The germline V gene encodes CDR1 SGDLS and CDR2 YYNGEE. CDR3 protein: CASSVDNGEIDTQYF. DNA of the CDR3: TGTGCCAGCAGCGTAGATAACGGGGAAATAGATACGCAGTATTTT.

There are many counts of this clonotype. CDR3 residues: CASSERVETEAFF. The DNA of the CDR3 is TGTGCCAGCAGTGAAAGGGTAGAGACTGAAGCTTTCTTT. The chain couples TRBV2 to TRBJ1-1; D remains ambiguous. Germline-derived CDR1 and CDR2 are SNHLY and FYNNEI. Trimming removed 2 bases from V and 5 bases from J, with 9 bases in between. This CDR3 comprises 13 residues.

This clonotype was seen ten or more times. The chain combines TRBV13 with TRBJ2-5; TRBD2 matches at 16 bases. V trimming: 5 bases; J trimming: 2 bases; junction bases outside the gene matches: 8. Per germline, CDR1 PRHDT and CDR2 FYEKMQ (reference sequence). This CDR3 comprises 18 residues. DNA for the CDR3: TGTGCCAGCAGCGAGGGACTAGCGGGAGGGCCAGTACAAGAGACCCAGTACTTC. It translates to CASSEGLAGGPVQETQYF. Looking up the rest from reference TRBV13 and TRBJ2-5 gives the full variable domain: AAGVIQSPRHLIKEKRETATLKCYPIPRHDTVYWYQQGPGQDPQFLISFYEKMQSDKGSIPDRFSAQQFSDYHSELNMSSLELGDSALYFCASSEGLAGGPVQETQYFGPGTRLLVL.

This clonotype was seen more than once but under ten times. The chain recombines TRBV11-2 with TRBJ2-5; unclear D gene. Germline values: CDR1 SGHAT, CDR2 FQNNGV. The length of the CDR3 is 15 residues. Deletions cut 5 bases from V and 4 bases from J, with 17 bases between. The CDR3 reads CASSTGTAPRETQYF. The DNA for the CDR3 is TGTGCCAGCAGCACTGGAACAGCTCCCCGAGAGACCCAGTACTTC.